The clone carrying this T cell receptor (beta chain) was seen just once. This record belongs to a study of control samples from healthy donors and cancer patients. The CDR3 consists of 16 residues. Germline lookup yields CDR1 LGHNA and CDR2 YSLEER. With 1 base clipped from V and 5 bases from J, the junction kept 4 bases outside the gene matches. Measured with immunoSEQ multiplex PCR; TCRdb has only the in-frame clones, and not every one. The repertoire has tens of thousands of clones, over 75% of them found once; the top ten carry about 18%. Sequenced input: blood. The chain is built from TRBV4-3 and TRBJ2-1; 11 nucleotides line up with TRBD2. This TCR was recovered from a man aged 50-59 years in good health. The CDR3 loop is CASSQGLAGYDNEQFF. The CDR3 DNA is TGCGCCAGCAGCCAAGGACTAGCGGGGTACGACAATGAGCAGTTCTTC.